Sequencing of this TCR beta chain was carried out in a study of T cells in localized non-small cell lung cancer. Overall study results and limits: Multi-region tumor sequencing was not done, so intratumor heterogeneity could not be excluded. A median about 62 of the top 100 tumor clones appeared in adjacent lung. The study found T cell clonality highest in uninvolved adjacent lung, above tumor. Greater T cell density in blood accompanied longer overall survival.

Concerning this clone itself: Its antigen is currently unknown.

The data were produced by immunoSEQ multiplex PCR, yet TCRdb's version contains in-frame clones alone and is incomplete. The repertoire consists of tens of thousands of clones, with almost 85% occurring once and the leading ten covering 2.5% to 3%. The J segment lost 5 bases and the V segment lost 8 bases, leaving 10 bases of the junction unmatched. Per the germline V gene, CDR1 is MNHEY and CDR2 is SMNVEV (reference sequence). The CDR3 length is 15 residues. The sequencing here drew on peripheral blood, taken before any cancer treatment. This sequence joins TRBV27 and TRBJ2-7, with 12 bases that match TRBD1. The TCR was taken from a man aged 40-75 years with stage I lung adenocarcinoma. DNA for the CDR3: TGTGCCAGCCGGAATACCGGGACAGGGGGCCACGAGCAGTACTTC. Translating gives CASRNTGTGGHEQYF.